The present T cell receptor beta chain was sequenced within a study of T cells in Graves' hyperthyroidism and ophthalmopathy. The trim removed 6 bases at V and 6 bases at J, leaving 8 bases unmatched. Germline V gene data show CDR1 as SGHTA and CDR2 as FQGNSA. The CDR3 loop spans 15 amino acids. Any patient presenting with uncontrolled infection, other autoimmune disease, pregnancy or lactation was left out. RNA transcripts yielded amplified TCR beta CDR3 regions. First-round RT-PCR targeting the TCR CDR3 was performed with the HTBI primer set. TCRdb reanalysed the multiplex PCR reads using MiXCR and keeps one entry per CDR3 protein. In the table there are about 400,000 distinct CDR3 sequences, over 13% of which are singletons. The study, taken as a whole, reports: Ophthalmopathy stood apart from stable hyperthyroidism in a 13 V-J model.

This clonotype was seen only a few times. Its antigen is currently unknown. The sequence was obtained from a man in his forties or fifties with Graves' ophthalmopathy. Sequenced: blood. The rearrangement uses TRBV7-2 and TRBJ2-2; TRBD2 aligns across 9 bases. CDR3 nucleotides: TGTGCCAGCAGGTCCGGGACTAGCAGCTCCGGGGAGCTGTTTTTT. Its translation: CASRSGTSSSGELFF. The full variable domain, its missing parts supplied by reference TRBV7-2 and TRBJ2-2, is GAGVSQSPSNKVTEKGKDVELRCDPISGHTALYWYRQSLGQGLEFLIYFQGNSAPDKSGLPSDRFSAERTGGSVSTLTIQRTQQEDSAVYLCASRSGTSSSGELFFGEGSRLTVL.